A single count supports the clone carrying this T cell receptor beta chain. FACS was used to enrich TEMRA cells, whereas the CD8+ and CD4+ T cells were obtained by negative isolation. About 0.45 to 1 ug RNA was reverse transcribed with random hexamers. One entry per CDR3 protein, called by TCRdb with MiXCR from the immunoSEQ multiplex PCR reads. The sample lists 250,000 to 300,000 distinct CDR3 sequences, 70% to 90% occurring once. This entry is derived from a study of CD8 T cells in Susac syndrome. Germline CDR1 is SGDLS and CDR2 is YYNGEE. The junction had 10 bases not matched to a gene; V was cut back by 0 bases and J by 1 base. The CDR3 covers 17 residues.

This chain joins TRBV9 and TRBJ2-7, with 7 bases lining up with TRBD2. This TCR came from a human donor with multiple sclerosis. Material for sequencing was CD8+ T cells from PBMCs. The CDR3 loop reads CASSVAPGGSRSYEQYF. The CDR3 DNA is TGTGCCAGCAGCGTAGCCCCGGGCGGGAGTAGGTCCTACGAGCAGTACTTC.